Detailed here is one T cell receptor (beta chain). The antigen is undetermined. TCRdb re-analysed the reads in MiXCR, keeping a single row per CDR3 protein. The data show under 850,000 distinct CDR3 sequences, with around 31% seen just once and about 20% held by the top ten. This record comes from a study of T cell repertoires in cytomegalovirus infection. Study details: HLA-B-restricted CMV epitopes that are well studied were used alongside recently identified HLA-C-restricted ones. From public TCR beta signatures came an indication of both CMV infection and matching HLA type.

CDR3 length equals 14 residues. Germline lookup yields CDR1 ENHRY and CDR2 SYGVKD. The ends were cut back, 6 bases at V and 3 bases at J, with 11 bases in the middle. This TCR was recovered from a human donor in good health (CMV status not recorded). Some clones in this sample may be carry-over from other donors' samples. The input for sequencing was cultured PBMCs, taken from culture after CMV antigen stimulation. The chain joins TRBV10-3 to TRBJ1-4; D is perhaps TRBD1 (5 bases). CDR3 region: CAIRSREANEKLFF. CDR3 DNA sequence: TGTGCCATCAGATCCAGGGAGGCTAATGAAAAACTGTTTTTT.